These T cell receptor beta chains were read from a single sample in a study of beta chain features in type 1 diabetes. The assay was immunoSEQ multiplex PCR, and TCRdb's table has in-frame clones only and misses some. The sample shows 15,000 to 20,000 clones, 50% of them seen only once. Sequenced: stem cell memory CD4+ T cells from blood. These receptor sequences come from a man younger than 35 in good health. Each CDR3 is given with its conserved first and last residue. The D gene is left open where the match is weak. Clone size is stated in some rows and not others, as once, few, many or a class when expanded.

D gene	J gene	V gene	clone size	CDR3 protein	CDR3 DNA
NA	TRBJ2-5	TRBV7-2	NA	CASSPGFQETQYF	TGTGCCAGCAGCCCAGGCTTCCAAGAGACCCAGTACTTC
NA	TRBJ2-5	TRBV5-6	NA	CASSSGFFGETQYF	TGTGCCAGCAGCTCGGGATTCTTTGGGGAGACCCAGTACTTC
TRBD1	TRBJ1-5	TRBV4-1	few	CASSQGQGTGQPQHF	TGCGCCAGCAGCCAAGGACAGGGAACTGGTCAGCCCCAGCATTTT
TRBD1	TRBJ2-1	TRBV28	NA	CASSGGTGARLFPSIYEQFF	TGTGCCAGCAGTGGGGGGACAGGGGCCAGACTATTCCCTAGCATCTATGAGCAGTTCTTC
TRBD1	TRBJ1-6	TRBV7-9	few	CASSLSQGRSPLHF	TGTGCCAGCAGCTTGTCACAGGGGCGTTCACCCCTCCACTTT
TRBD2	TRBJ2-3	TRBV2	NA	CASSKGLAGDTDTQYF	TGTGCCAGCAGTAAGGGACTAGCGGGAGACACAGATACGCAGTATTTT
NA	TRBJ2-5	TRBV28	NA	CASSSRQGLGFPTIPGTQYF	TGTGCCAGCAGTTCCCGTCAGGGACTGGGATTCCCAACCATCCCTGGGACCCAGTACTTC
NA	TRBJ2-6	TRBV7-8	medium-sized	CASSPRVIGANVLTF	TGTGCCAGCAGCCCCCGGGTCATCGGGGCCAACGTCCTGACTTTC
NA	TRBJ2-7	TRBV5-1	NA	CASSLTVGAYEQYF	TGCGCCAGCAGCTTAACGGTCGGGGCCTACGAGCAGTACTTC
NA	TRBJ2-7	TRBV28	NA	CASSNEGSSYEQYF	TGTGCCAGCAGTAACGAGGGAAGCTCCTACGAGCAGTACTTC
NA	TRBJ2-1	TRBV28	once	CASQNQGSYNEQFF	TGTGCCAGCCAAAACCAGGGGTCCTACAATGAGCAGTTCTTC
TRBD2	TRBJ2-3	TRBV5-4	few	CASSLAAGGTTDTQYF	TGTGCCAGCAGCTTGGCAGCGGGGGGCACCACAGATACGCAGTATTTT
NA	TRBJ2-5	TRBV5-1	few	CASSVTVTQETQYF	TGCGCCAGCAGCGTCACAGTGACCCAAGAGACCCAGTACTTC
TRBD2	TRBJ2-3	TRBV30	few	CAWSGLQRGTDTQYF	TGTGCCTGGAGCGGGCTACAGCGGGGAACAGATACGCAGTATTTT
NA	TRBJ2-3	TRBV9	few	CASSTREDTQYF	TGTGCCAGCAGCACCAGGGAAGATACGCAGTATTTT
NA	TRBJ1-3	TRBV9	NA	CASSVLPGGGPGNTIYF	TGTGCCAGCAGCGTCTTGCCCGGGGGGGGGCCTGGAAACACCATATATTTT
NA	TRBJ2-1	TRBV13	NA	CASSLLAYNEQFF	TGTGCCAGCAGCCTACTAGCCTACAATGAGCAGTTCTTC
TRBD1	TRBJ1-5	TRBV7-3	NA	CASSLIRPGQGLWLNQPQHF	TGTGCCAGCAGCTTAATTCGTCCGGGACAGGGGCTTTGGTTGAATCAGCCCCAGCATTTT
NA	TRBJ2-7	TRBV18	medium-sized	CASSLYRDSAEQYF	TGTGCCAGCTCGCTATACAGGGATTCAGCCGAGCAGTACTTC
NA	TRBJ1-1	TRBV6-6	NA	CASTKRGGSAFF	TGTGCCAGCACCAAACGAGGGGGTTCGGCTTTCTTT
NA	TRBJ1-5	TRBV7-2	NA	CASSLEGLAQPQHF	TGTGCCAGCAGCTTAGAGGGGTTGGCTCAGCCCCAGCATTTT
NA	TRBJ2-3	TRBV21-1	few	CASSKTSNTDTQYF	TGTGCCAGCAGCAAGACAAGCAACACAGATACGCAGTATTTT
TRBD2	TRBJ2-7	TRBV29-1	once	CSVEIASGSYEQYF	TGCAGCGTTGAAATAGCTAGCGGCTCCTACGAGCAGTACTTC
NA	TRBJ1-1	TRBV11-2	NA	CASSFRGNTEAFF	TGTGCCAGCAGCTTCAGGGGGAACACTGAAGCTTTCTTT
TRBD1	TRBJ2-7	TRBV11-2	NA	CASSWDRSSYEQYF	TGTGCCAGCAGCTGGGACAGGAGCTCCTACGAGCAGTACTTC